Ten or more counts support the clone carrying this TCR beta chain. V lost 7 bases and J lost 2, with 15 bases in between. CDR1 and CDR2 from the germline V gene are SNHLY and FYNNEI. CDR3 size: 15 residues. This specimen comes from a study of spatial heterogeneity in lung cancer. Study-wide context: Samples came from about 72 TRACERx patients with untreated early-stage lung cancer. Those follow-up PBMC samples that were available underwent sequencing, at a median interval of roughly 22 months following resection. Compared with alpha-chain sequences, beta-chain sequences were consistently detected in greater numbers. There were, on average, more than nine raw-read appearances for each unique TCR and UMI combination.

TCRdb used MiXCR to reprocess the 5' RACE reads, holding one entry per CDR3 protein. The table shows approximately 18,000 distinct CDR3 sequences, with 15% to 20% occurring only once. Time point indicated: blood at routine non-recurrence follow-up after resection. The chain has TRBV2 and TRBJ2-1; possible D gene TRBD2, 6 bases. The sequences come from PBMCs, collected at follow-up. This TCR came from a male donor with early-stage non-small cell lung cancer. CDR3 sequence reads: CASTVGGSAYNEQFF. CDR3 nucleotides: TGTGCCAGCACGGTCGGGGGTAGCGCCTACAATGAGCAGTTCTTC.